Listed here are 12 T cell receptor beta chains from one sample, sequenced in a study of T cell repertoires in cytomegalovirus infection. TCRdb reprocessed the reads with MiXCR, giving one entry per CDR3 protein. The repertoire consists of 200,000 or so distinct CDR3 sequences, with 28% occurring once and the leading ten covering roughly 31%. The sample was PBMCs. All receptors come from a human donor in good health (CMV status not recorded). Some clones in this sample may be carry-over from other donors' samples.

This clonotype was seen a few times. The chain couples TRBV5-1 to TRBJ2-7, with D maybe TRBD1 (6 bases). The V gene lost 7 bases and the J gene lost 3 bases, with 14 bases spanning the gap. The CDR3 sequence is 13 residues long. Germline assignment: CDR1 SGHRS and CDR2 YFSETQ. CDR3 sequence reads: CASGKGVDYEQYF. The CDR3, as DNA: TGCGCCAGCGGCAAGGGGGTCGACTACGAGCAGTACTTC.

V and J are TRBV5-6 and TRBJ1-2; 9 bases line up with TRBD1. Germline V lookup: CDR1 SGHDT, CDR2 YYEEEE. V dropped 4 bases and J dropped 2; count of bases not matched to a gene: 9. This CDR3 has 16 amino acids. The CDR3 DNA follows: TGTGCCAGCAGCGTGGGACAGGGAGGGAGAAACTATGGCTACACCTTC. This sequence encodes CASSVGQGGRNYGYTF.

The chain is built from TRBV5-6 and TRBJ2-2; D may be TRBD2 (5 bases). The CDR3 has 15 residues. Germline loops: CDR1 SGHDT, CDR2 YYEEEE. The V and J ends lost 6 bases and 2 bases respectively, with 14 bases between them. CDR3 residues: CASTLEGHNTGELFF. Written as DNA, the CDR3 is TGTGCCAGCACTTTAGAGGGCCATAACACCGGGGAGCTGTTTTTT. The full variable domain, in which reference TRBV5-6 and TRBJ2-2 provide the parts outside the CDR3, is DAGVTQSPTHLIKTRGQQVTLRCSPKSGHDTVSWYQQALGQGPQFIFQYYEEEERQRGNFPDRFSGHQFPNYSSELNVNALLLGDSALYLCASTLEGHNTGELFFGEGSRLTVL.

This clonotype was counted a few times. The genes are TRBV11-2 and TRBJ2-1; D gene uncertain. The CDR3 has 12 residues. Germline CDR1 is SGHAT and CDR2 is FQNNGV. Trimming removed 4 bases from V and 4 bases from J, with 5 bases in between. DNA for the CDR3: TGTGCCAGCAGCTCTCTTTACAATGAGCAGTTCTTC. It translates to CASSSLYNEQFF.

This clonotype has a handful of counts. This chain connects TRBV14 to TRBJ1-5; D gene uncertain. CDR3 length: 13 residues. CDR1 is SGHDN and CDR2 is FVKESK in the germline V gene. With 3 bases removed from V and 7 bases from J, the gap between germline ends came to 10 bases. The CDR3 region is CASSQSRDQPQHF. CDR3 nucleotides: TGTGCCAGCAGCCAGAGCCGCGACCAGCCCCAGCATTTT.

This clonotype was counted a few times. The V gene is TRBV9, the J gene TRBJ2-1; D might be TRBD2 (6 bases). V was shortened by 2 bases and J by 4 bases, with 13 bases between the two germline ends. The CDR3 has 15 residues. The germline CDR1 and CDR2 sequences are SGDLS and YYNGEE. CDR3 amino acids: CASSVDGGEYNEQFF. CDR3 sequence (DNA): TGTGCCAGCAGCGTCGACGGAGGGGAGTACAATGAGCAGTTCTTC.

V gene TRBV11-1 combines with J gene TRBJ1-1; 9 bases align to TRBD1. Germline V CDR1 and CDR2: SGHAT, FQDESV (reference sequence). This CDR3 contains 15 residues. The J segment lost 4 bases and the V segment lost 5 bases, leaving 8 bases of the junction unmatched. For the CDR3, the DNA is TGTGCCAGCAGCCGGGGACAGGGTATGACCACTGAAGCTTTCTTT. This gives the protein CASSRGQGMTTEAFF.

The rearrangement uses TRBV6-2 or TRBV6-3 and TRBJ1-5; 7 bases fit TRBD1. The germline V gene has CDR1 MNHEY and CDR2 SVGEGT. The CDR3 is 14 amino acids. The junction had 5 bases not matched to a gene; V was cut back by 4 bases and J by 5 bases. CDR3 coding DNA: TGTGCCAGCAGTTTCCGGGACAGATATCAGCCCCAGCATTTT. It yields the protein CASSFRDRYQPQHF.

This clonotype occurred a few times. The chain uses TRBV18 and TRBJ1-1, with 7 bases aligning to TRBD1. The CDR3 runs 14 residues. V was clipped by 2 bases and J by 4 bases; unmatched bases: 4. Germline assignment: CDR1 KGHSH and CDR2 LQKENI. The DNA for the CDR3 is TGTGCCAGCTCACCAAACGCAGGGGGCACTGAAGCTTTCTTT. Translation gives CASSPNAGGTEAFF. Full variable domain (missing parts from reference TRBV18 and TRBJ1-1): NAGVMQNPRHLVRRRGQEARLRCSPMKGHSHVYWYRQLPEEGLKFMVYLQKENIIDESGMPKERFSAEFPKEGPSILRIQQVVRGDSAAYFCASSPNAGGTEAFFGQGTRLTVV.

This clonotype was recorded a few times. The CDR3, as DNA: TGTGCCAGCAGCTTAGAGCGGGGGGGTGGCAATGAGCAGTTCTTC. This codes for CASSLERGGGNEQFF. The chain recombines TRBV5-5 with TRBJ2-1; 10 nucleotides match TRBD2. The junction had 5 bases not matched to a gene; V was cut back by 2 bases and J by 6 bases. Per the germline V gene, CDR1 is SGHKS and CDR2 is YYEKEE (reference sequence). The CDR3 sequence is 15 residues long.

The chain has TRBV6-8 and TRBJ1-3; D gene ambiguous. CDR3 length: 15 amino acids. Deletions cut 1 base from V and 0 bases from J, with 7 bases between. Germline V CDR1 and CDR2: MNHGY, SAAAGT. CDR3 protein: CASSYLTASGNTIYF. In DNA, the CDR3 is TGTGCCAGCAGTTACTTGACGGCCTCTGGAAACACCATATATTTT.

This chain connects TRBV5-6 to TRBJ1-2; no definite D call. V shed 2 bases and J shed 4 bases, with 12 bases lying between them. CDR1 and CDR2 from the germline V gene are SGHDT and YYEEEE. This CDR3 is 14 amino acids long. The CDR3 region is CASSFPEGLYGYTF. DNA of the CDR3: TGTGCCAGCAGCTTCCCCGAGGGCCTCTATGGCTACACCTTC.